These 15 T cell receptor beta chains came from one sample sequenced in a study of CD8+ T cells in alopecia areata. The treatment here: oral pan-JAK inhibitor, 5-10 mg twice daily. cDNA prepared by RNA extraction and subsequent reverse transcription served as the template for sequencing. The assay was immunoSEQ multiplex PCR, and TCRdb's table has in-frame clones only and misses some. There are 250,000 to 300,000 clones in the sample; roughly 64% occur only once, and more than 1.5% lies in the top ten. The sequencing used CD4+ T cells sorted from blood, collected at week 24, from a patient treated with tofacitinib. The receptors stem from a human donor with alopecia areata.

The table lists this clone with a count of one. The rearrangement joins TRBV13 to TRBJ1-5; TRBD1 matches at 8 bases. The CDR3 loop spans 15 amino acids. V lost 3 bases to trimming and J lost 0 bases; unmatched junction nucleotides: 1. Germline CDR1 PRHDT, CDR2 FYEKMQ (reference sequence). The CDR3 here is CASSFGQGSNQPQHF. The CDR3 DNA reads as TGTGCCAGCAGCTTTGGACAGGGTAGCAATCAGCCCCAGCATTTT. The full variable domain, with the rest looked up from reference TRBV13 and TRBJ1-5, is AAGVIQSPRHLIKEKRETATLKCYPIPRHDTVYWYQQGPGQDPQFLISFYEKMQSDKGSIPDRFSAQQFSDYHSELNMSSLELGDSALYFCASSFGQGSNQPQHFGDGTRLSIL.

CDR3 nucleotide sequence: TGCGCCAGCAGCCAAAGTCAGGGGGCCAATTCACCCCTCCACTTT. This encodes CASSQSQGANSPLHF. J is TRBJ1-6 and V is TRBV4-1, with 8 bases identical to TRBD1. The CDR3 length is 15 residues. CDR1 and CDR2 (germline): MGHRA, YSYEKL. The V and J ends lost 2 bases and 7 bases, in that order; junction bases with no gene match: 4.

The chain employs TRBV2 and TRBJ2-3; possible D gene TRBD2, 7 bases. The V gene lost 5 bases and the J gene lost 2 bases, with 14 bases spanning the gap. The CDR3 runs to 15 residues. CDR1 and CDR2 from the germline V gene are SNHLY and FYNNEI. The CDR3, as DNA: TGTGCCAGCAGTCCCGCGGGGGCTACCACAGATACGCAGTATTTT. It codes for CASSPAGATTDTQYF.

The sample holds a few counts of this clone. The rearrangement uses TRBV7-8 and TRBJ2-4, with 7 bases matching TRBD1. The length of the CDR3 is 13 residues. V trimming: 5 bases; J trimming: 6 bases; junction bases outside the gene matches: 4. Germline assignment: CDR1 SGHVS and CDR2 FQNEAQ. CDR3 sequence (DNA): TGTGCCAGCAGCCGTAACAGGGGAAACATTCAGTACTTC. Protein: CASSRNRGNIQYF.

The rearrangement links TRBV6-5 to TRBJ1-6, with 7 nucleotides matching TRBD1. Trimming took 7 bases from V and 7 from J; bases not matched to a gene: 4. The CDR3 sequence is 13 residues long. Germline V CDR1 and CDR2: MNHEY, SVGAGI. The CDR3 is CASTQTGNSPLHF. In DNA form, the CDR3 reads TGTGCCAGCACCCAGACAGGGAATTCACCCCTCCACTTT.

This chain links TRBV25-1 with TRBJ1-2; D is possibly TRBD1 (5 bases). The CDR3 loop spans 13 amino acids. V lost 4 bases, J lost 6 bases, and 12 bases lay in between. CDR1 MGHDK and CDR2 SYGVNS come from the germline V gene. The CDR3 DNA reads TGTGCCAGCAGTGTAGGGGTCGGGGATGGCTACACCTTC. Protein: CASSVGVGDGYTF.

This clone appeared a few times. V usage is TRBV20-1 and J usage is TRBJ2-7; D ambiguous. CDR1 is DFQATT and CDR2 is SNEGSKA in the germline V gene (reference sequence). The CDR3 consists of 11 residues. The V end lost 8 bases, the J end lost 4 bases, and 12 bases lay between the germline ends. CDR3 bases: TGCAGTCCACAATTTGGATACGAGCAGTACTTC. Its translation is CSPQFGYEQYF.

The chain links TRBV6-5 to TRBJ2-2; 10 bases align to TRBD1. The CDR3 length is 11 residues. V shed 6 bases, J shed 15 bases, and the junction held 4 bases outside the gene matches. Per the germline V gene, CDR1 is MNHEY and CDR2 is SVGAGI. The CDR3 nucleotides are TGTGCCAGCAGCACGGGACAGGGGATGTTTTTT. Protein product: CASSTGQGMFF.

The DNA of the CDR3 is TGTGCCAGCTCACCCCCCAGCAACCCCGATACGCAGTATTTT. Translation gives CASSPPSNPDTQYF. The gene calls are TRBV18 and TRBJ2-3; D is undetermined. Germline values: CDR1 KGHSH, CDR2 LQKENI. The germline V and J ends were trimmed by 3 bases and 6 bases, with 13 bases remaining between them. The CDR3 is made up of 14 amino acids.

This chain uses TRBV15 with TRBJ2-7; possibly TRBD2 for D (7 bases). Germline V CDR1 and CDR2: LNHNV, YYDKDF (reference sequence). Trimming pared 2 bases from V and 7 bases from J, leaving 12 bases between. CDR3 size: 13 residues. CDR3 DNA sequence: TGTGCCACCAGCAGACAGGGGAGGGAAGAGCAGTACTTC. Its protein is CATSRQGREEQYF.

V is TRBV28 and J is TRBJ2-7, with D uncertain. CDR1 is MDHEN and CDR2 is SYDVKM in the germline V gene. V lost 1 base, J lost 12 bases, and 13 bases lay in between. The CDR3 consists of 12 residues. CDR3 protein: CASSLSQGFGYF. The CDR3 nucleotides are TGTGCCAGCAGTTTATCGCAAGGCTTTGGGTACTTC.

The V call is TRBV30, the J call TRBJ1-2; TRBD1 matches at 7 bases. V trimming: 4 bases; J trimming: 4 bases; junction bases outside the gene matches: 6. The CDR3 covers 13 residues. Germline V CDR1 and CDR2: GTSNPN, SVGIG (reference sequence). The CDR3 region is CAWIRGLGYGYTF. CDR3 bases: TGTGCCTGGATAAGGGGGCTGGGCTATGGCTACACCTTC.

The chain employs TRBV30 and TRBJ1-1, with a tentative D call TRBD1 (5 bases). The ends were cut back, 0 bases at V and 8 bases at J, with 13 bases in the middle. This CDR3 is built from 13 residues. Germline V gene lookup returns CDR1 GTSNPN and CDR2 SVGIG (reference sequence). The CDR3 here is CAWSVQAAAEAFF. The CDR3 DNA reads as TGTGCCTGGAGTGTACAGGCGGCAGCCGAAGCTTTCTTT. Combining the CDR3 with reference TRBV30 and TRBJ1-1 gives the whole variable domain SQTIHQWPATLVQPVGSPLSLECTVEGTSNPNLYWYRQAAGRGLQLLFYSVGIGQISSEVPQNLSASRPQDRQFILSSKKLLLSDSGFYLCAWSVQAAAEAFFGQGTRLTVV.

The chain joins TRBV18 to TRBJ1-5, with a possible D match to TRBD1 (6 bases). The CDR3 is 16 amino acids. In germline, CDR1 is KGHSH, CDR2 LQKENI. The V end lost 5 bases, the J end lost 2 bases, and 16 bases lay between the germline ends. CDR3 in amino acids: CASSAQDRSRNQPQHF. The CDR3 region has the DNA TGTGCCAGCTCAGCCCAAGACAGGTCTCGCAATCAGCCCCAGCATTTT.

The chain joins TRBV13 to TRBJ1-3; 11 bases are shared with TRBD1. The germline V gene encodes CDR1 PRHDT and CDR2 FYEKMQ (reference sequence). The V and J ends lost 5 bases and 0 bases, in that order; junction bases with no gene match: 6. The CDR3 has 17 residues. The CDR3 sequence: CASSTLGQGASGNTIYF. The CDR3 DNA is TGTGCCAGCAGCACGCTTGGACAGGGGGCCTCTGGAAACACCATATATTTT.